This TCR beta chain was found in a study of CD8 T cells in Susac syndrome (dated by TCRdb to about 2019). Looking at the study overall: Of the Susac syndrome patients who were sequenced, roughly 6 had clinically active disease and roughly 8 were in clinical remission. At blood withdrawal, Susac syndrome patients were either therapy-naive, taking corticosteroids (in some cases with IVIg as well), or taking IVIg alone. Repertoire sequencing was used to test whether CD8+ T cell activation and differentiation in Susac syndrome was antigen driven. CD8+ T cell repertoire clonality was compared between fewer than 13 healthy donors, approximately 14 Susac syndrome patients and some 15 multiple sclerosis patients.

RNA was extracted with the RNeasy kit and about 0.5 to 1 ug was reverse transcribed using random hexamers. The immunoSEQ multiplex PCR assay, which covers 54 Vbeta and 13 Jbeta segments, was used to amplify TCR beta CDR3 regions. PCR amplification bias was corrected using a synthetic template baseline for primer optimization and computational correction. The original pipeline was this. Reads were annotated to V, D and J genes according to IMGT and were analyzed with immunoSEQ Analyzer, with only productive sequences retained. To calculate clonality, Shannon entropy was normalized by log2 of the number of productive unique sequences and then subtracted from one. Public and private clones were assessed among the 100 most prevalent clones of each patient and control. Clones were defined as Susac-specific when absent from the healthy and MS cohorts, from about a thousand published viral clones and from other ImmuneACCESS disease sequences. TCRdb reran the public reads through fastp at Q25 and MiXCR, keeping productive beta chains. Under each unique CDR3 protein, matching rows form one entry showing the most common genes and DNA. Clone size and V and J calls follow TCRdb, not the original study. The sample table shows roughly 130,000 distinct CDR3 sequences, and over 90% are seen once. Of the sample, 0.25% to 0.3% is held by the ten largest clones.

Peripheral blood CD8+ and CD4+ T cells from healthy donors, Susac syndrome patients and multiple sclerosis patients were profiled by high-throughput TCR beta sequencing. The Susac syndrome patients fulfilled recently defined diagnostic criteria for definite or probable disease. Bulk CD8+ and CD4+ T cells were purified by magnetic negative isolation, while CD8+ TEMRA cells were enriched using FACS. Blood was collected in EDTA tubes and processed within 24 hours, with PBMCs isolated through density gradient centrifugation. PBMCs destined for TCR sequencing were cryopreserved in liquid nitrogen and later thawed in a 37 °C water bath. The sorted or isolated CD4+, CD8+ and CD8+ TEMRA cells had a purity of 90% or higher. Worth noting for this clonotype: Its cognate antigen has yet to be identified. The record has no base qualities; no much larger clone is one base away.

The study at large found these results: Clonal expansion was seen in Susac syndrome CD8+ repertoires, peaking in CD8+ TEMRA cells and being greater in clinically active patients than in remitting ones. The number of individuals in the TCR sequencing and HLA analysis was recognized as being relatively small. More than 15 Susac-specific public clones were identified in the total CD8+ repertoire, and five or six Susac-specific public clones were identified in the CD8+ TEMRA repertoire.

Sequencing used CD8+ T cells from PBMCs. The sequence derives from a human donor with Susac syndrome.

The sequenced DNA: TGTGCCAGCAGTTTTGGACAGAGGAGACGCAATGAGCAGTTCTTC. It codes for CASSFGQRRRNEQFF. The chain was built from TRBV27 and TRBJ2-1; TRBD1 could be the D gene, as 6 bases match. CDR1 MNHEY and CDR2 SMNVEV were looked up in the germline V gene (reference sequence). Reading from cysteine to phenylalanine, the CDR3 counts 15 amino acids. Only the CDR3 DNA is retained, 45 bases long and in frame from the first base. V was cut back by 3 bases and J by 6 bases, leaving a gap of 15 bases between them.